This T cell receptor beta chain was sequenced in a study of regulatory T cells in long-lasting Graves disease (TCRdb year 2021). Some background on the complete study: Persistent Graves' disease meant more than 5 years of antithyroid drug treatment with TSH receptor autoantibodies that stayed positive. A total of roughly 35 samples underwent TCR sequencing: roughly 13 from persistent and approximately 20 from newly diagnosed Graves' disease patients. Antithyroid drugs had been taken for approximately 10 years on average by persistent Graves' disease patients in the clinical cohort. The study was conducted in China and was registered as a clinical trial. Patients with persistent Graves' disease were compared with patients with newly diagnosed Graves' disease using TCR sequencing and RNA sequencing of peripheral blood.

The table lists this clonotype with many counts. Its antigen is unknown. Base-call qualities are not available, and no considerably larger clone is one nucleotide away. The sample's time point label, decoded: persistent/refractory GD, antithyroid drugs over 5 years with positive TRAb. For both TCR sequencing and RNA sequencing, RNA was extracted from PBMCs using TRIzol. The diagnosis of Graves' disease was made according to American Thyroid Association guidelines. Patients for the study were recruited at an endocrinology department in Xi'an, China. Each patient gave about 8.1 milliliters of peripheral blood, collected in an EDTA anticoagulant tube. PBMCs were isolated by Ficoll Paque Plus density gradient separation without further T cell sorting. An Agilent 2100 Bioanalyzer and agarose gel were used to assess RNA quality, and a NanoDrop 2000 was used to measure RNA concentration. Overall study results and their limits: Only peripheral blood was studied, because thyroid tissue, the primary lesion, was inaccessible. Lower TCR Shannon entropy and fewer highly expanded clones were observed in persistent Graves' disease patients than in newly diagnosed patients, which suggested clonal expansion. Only the TCR beta chain was sequenced and analyzed. Patients with persistent disease shared more public clonotypes (around 2,700) than newly diagnosed patients did (around 930). The authors noted that the small sample size was a limitation that may lower accuracy. Preferential use of TRBV28, TRBJ1-2 and TRBJ2-5 was observed in persistent disease, whereas TRBV20-1 and TRBJ2-1 were favored in newly diagnosed disease.

V and J lose 6 bases and 2 bases, and a span of 14 bases separates them. The CDR1 and CDR2 encoded by the germline V gene are MDHEN and SYDVKM. From the cysteine up to the phenylalanine, the CDR3 has a length of 14 residues. Only the CDR3 part of the read is kept: 42 bases, read in frame from the first base. Libraries were prepared through multiplex PCR. These reads were obtained on an Illumina HiSeq 4000. CDR3 regions were amplified by Arm-PCR with iRepertoire HTBI primers to construct TCR beta libraries. PCR products were gel purified before sequencing. In the original analysis: Gene usage analysis of CDR3 amino acid clonotypes used the roughly 60 TRBV and approximately 13 TRBJ segments found across samples. Filtered high-quality paired reads were merged into contigs using COPE and FqMerger. BLAST was used to align contigs to IMGT TRBV, TRBD and TRBJ reference genes, with CDR3 defined following IMGT. Any clonotype with a frequency above 0.1% was classified as a highly expanded clone. Shannon entropy was used to measure repertoire diversity, and the Gini coefficient was used to measure V-J evenness. Clonotypes shared by more than one individual were considered public. In TCRdb, the public reads were trimmed at Q25 with fastp and aligned with MiXCR, with productive beta chains retained. Each record represents a unique CDR3 protein, reported with the most common genes and DNA among its rows. These V and J calls are TCRdb output, not the study's own analysis. This sample gives approximately 360,000 distinct CDR3 sequences in total; roughly 24% of them show up just once. The top ten constitute around 30% of the sample.

Specimen: peripheral blood mononuclear cells (PBMCs), collected when the disease was refractory, from a patient treated with antithyroid drugs. The sequence came from a woman between 40 and 50 years old with Graves disease. Donor details come from another sample of the same person, matched by shared clones. This chain is built from TRBV28 and TRBJ2-7; TRBD2 is perhaps the D gene, given 5 matching bases. The CDR3 protein is CASRTVGNAYEQYF. The nucleotide sequence reads as follows: TGTGCCAGCAGAACTGTCGGGAACGCCTACGAGCAGTACTTC.